The 7 T cell receptor beta chains reported below all come from one sample, sequenced in a study of early T cells in non-severe SARS-CoV-2 infection. MiXCR, run by TCRdb on the 5' RACE reads, gives a single entry per CDR3 protein. This table has roughly 83,000 distinct CDR3 sequences, 10% appearing once. The sample consisted of whole blood, taken at baseline. The receptors derive from an adult who was a healthcare worker with PCR-confirmed SARS-CoV-2 infection or an uninfected control (not recorded which).

This clonotype was detected only a few times. The chain is built from TRBV5-1 and TRBJ2-7; TRBD2 agrees at 10 bases. The CDR3 spans 14 residues. V was clipped by 6 bases and J by 6 bases; unmatched bases: 9. Germline CDR1 and CDR2: SGHRS and YFSETQ. This CDR3 is CASTLASGSGEQYF. Here the CDR3 DNA reads TGCGCCAGCACCCTGGCTAGCGGGAGTGGCGAGCAGTACTTC.

The sample holds a few counts of this clonotype. The chain links TRBV5-1 to TRBJ2-7; unclear D gene. CDR3 size: 15 residues. From germline, CDR1 is SGHRS and CDR2 YFSETQ. Trimming removed 6 bases from V and 2 bases from J, with 18 bases in between. The CDR3 coding sequence is TGCGCCAGCACCCCTTCCGGCCTCAGCCCCTACGAGCAGTACTTC. This gives the protein CASTPSGLSPYEQYF.

The V and J genes are TRBV4-1 and TRBJ2-2; 8 bases line up with TRBD1. Germline-derived CDR1 and CDR2 are MGHRA and YSYEKL. J was trimmed by 2 bases and V by 4 bases; bases with no gene match: 6. CDR3 length equals 16 residues. The CDR3 DNA follows: TGCGCCAGCAGCCTCAGAGCAGGGGGCAACACCGGGGAGCTGTTTTTT. It translates to CASSLRAGGNTGELFF.

This chain links TRBV20-1 with TRBJ1-6; 7 positions match TRBD1. The CDR3 is 14 residues long. The ends lost 6 bases at V and 5 bases at J; junction bases unmatched: 7. CDR1 DFQATT and CDR2 SNEGSKA come from the germline V gene (reference sequence). The CDR3 DNA is TGCAGTGCCCCGGGACAGACTCATAATTCACCCCTCCACTTT. Its translation is CSAPGQTHNSPLHF.

The J gene is TRBJ2-3, the V gene TRBV11-2; the D is unclear. The CDR3 spans 12 residues. Germline CDR1 is SGHAT and CDR2 is FQNNGV. V was cut by 7 bases and J by 0 bases, with 5 bases left in between. CDR3 sequence (DNA): TGTGCCAGCACCCCGAGCACAGATACGCAGTATTTT. Protein: CASTPSTDTQYF. Using reference TRBV11-2 and TRBJ2-3 for the parts outside the CDR3, the full variable domain is EAGVAQSPRYKIIEKRQSVAFWCNPISGHATLYWYQQILGQGPKLLIQFQNNGVVDDSQLPKDRFSAERLKGVDSTLKIQPAKLEDSAVYLCASTPSTDTQYFGPGTRLTVL.

This clonotype showed up many times. The chain links TRBV14 to TRBJ1-2; 7 bases line up with TRBD1. The CDR3 totals 14 residues. V was clipped by 4 bases and J by 4 bases; unmatched bases: 6. Germline V CDR1 and CDR2: SGHDN, FVKESK. The CDR3 bases are TGTGCCAGCAGCCGCACCCGGACAGGCTATGGCTACACCTTC. Residues: CASSRTRTGYGYTF.

This chain joins TRBV28 and TRBJ2-7; 11 nucleotides agree with TRBD1. Germline CDR1 is MDHEN and CDR2 is SYDVKM. J gave up 3 bases and V 5 bases, and 3 bases lay outside the gene matches. This CDR3 has 14 residues. The CDR3, as DNA: TGTGCCAGCAGTCGGGACAGGGGGAGCTACGAGCAGTACTTC. This translates into CASSRDRGSYEQYF.